This T cell receptor beta chain emerged from a study of control samples from healthy donors and cancer patients. Germline CDR1 SGHNT, CDR2 YENEEA. Between the trimmed V and J ends, which lost 3 bases and 6 bases, there was a span of 9 bases. The CDR3 sequence is 13 residues long. Produced via immunoSEQ multiplex PCR; TCRdb's table is partial and in-frame only. The table includes roughly 63,000 clones, 90% detected once. The sequencing sample was made of PBMCs. This rearrangement joins TRBV11-3 to TRBJ2-1, with D perhaps TRBD1 (6 bases). This sequence was found in a man aged 55 to 69 with colorectal cancer. CDR3 sequence reads: CASSLDSRNEQFF. The DNA for the CDR3 is TGTGCCAGCAGCTTGGACAGTCGCAATGAGCAGTTCTTC.